The present entry profiles one T cell receptor beta chain with its context. Its antigen is still unknown. No much larger clone exists at a distance of one base, and base qualities are not known. None of the patients had been given any treatment before thyroid surgery. Using T-cell receptor beta sequencing, the researchers looked back retrospectively at clinical samples from patients, gathered between about 2011 and 2019. This entry belongs to a study of metastatic and nonmetastatic thyroid tumors (dated by TCRdb to between 2020 and 2021). About the investigation overall: Repertoires were compared across peripheral blood and tumor or nodule tissue samples from malignant and benign thyroid patients.

Beyond this particular receptor, the publication reports: In both blood and tumor samples, TCR beta diversity was reported to be significantly higher in malignant tumors than in benign nodules.

Library construction relied on PCR. Sequencing took place on an Illumina HiSeq 4000. High-throughput sequencing was used to profile the TCR beta-chain CDR3 region of every patient. Turning to the authors' computational methods: The researchers built a classifier to tell apart papillary thyroid cancer patients with distant metastasis, based on CDR3 differences among clinicopathological groups. The Shannon index was used to measure repertoire diversity, and the Morisita-Horn index was used to measure how similar tumor and blood repertoires were. TCRdb passed the public sequencing reads through fastp at Q25 and MiXCR, retaining productive beta sequences. The V and J calls come from TCRdb's annotation, not from the publication. This sample has under 25,000 clones in its table, and 20% to 30% of those were observed once. The ten largest clones take up approximately 3.5% of the sample. The germline V gene specifies KGHDR as CDR1 and SFDVKD as CDR2. Trimmed from V: 4 bases; trimmed from J: 3 bases; junction bases lacking a gene match: 3. The CDR3 runs 14 residues from the cysteine to the phenylalanine. The only DNA kept is the CDR3, 42 bases in frame from the first base.

The specimen sequenced was blood. This TCR came from a male donor with papillary thyroid cancer or a benign thyroid nodule (not recorded which). Some clones in this sample may be carry-over from other donors' samples. The chain uses TRBV24-1 and TRBJ2-7; 9 bases in the middle match TRBD1. The CDR3 protein: CATSDRGQGYEQYF. The DNA sequence reads TGTGCCACCAGTGACAGGGGACAGGGCTACGAGCAGTACTTC.